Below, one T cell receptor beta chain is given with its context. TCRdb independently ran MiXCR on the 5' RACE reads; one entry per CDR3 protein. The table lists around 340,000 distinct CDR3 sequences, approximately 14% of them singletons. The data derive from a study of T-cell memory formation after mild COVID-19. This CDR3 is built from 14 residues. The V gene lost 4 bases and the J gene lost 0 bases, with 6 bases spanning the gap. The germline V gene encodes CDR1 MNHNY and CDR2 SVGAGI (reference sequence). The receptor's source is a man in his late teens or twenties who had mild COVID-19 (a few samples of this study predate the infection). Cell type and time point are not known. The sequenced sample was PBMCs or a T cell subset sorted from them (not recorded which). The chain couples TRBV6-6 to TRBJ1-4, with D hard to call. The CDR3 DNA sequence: TGTGCCAGCAGTTTGGTTTCAACTAATGAAAAACTGTTTTTT. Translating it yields CASSLVSTNEKLFF.